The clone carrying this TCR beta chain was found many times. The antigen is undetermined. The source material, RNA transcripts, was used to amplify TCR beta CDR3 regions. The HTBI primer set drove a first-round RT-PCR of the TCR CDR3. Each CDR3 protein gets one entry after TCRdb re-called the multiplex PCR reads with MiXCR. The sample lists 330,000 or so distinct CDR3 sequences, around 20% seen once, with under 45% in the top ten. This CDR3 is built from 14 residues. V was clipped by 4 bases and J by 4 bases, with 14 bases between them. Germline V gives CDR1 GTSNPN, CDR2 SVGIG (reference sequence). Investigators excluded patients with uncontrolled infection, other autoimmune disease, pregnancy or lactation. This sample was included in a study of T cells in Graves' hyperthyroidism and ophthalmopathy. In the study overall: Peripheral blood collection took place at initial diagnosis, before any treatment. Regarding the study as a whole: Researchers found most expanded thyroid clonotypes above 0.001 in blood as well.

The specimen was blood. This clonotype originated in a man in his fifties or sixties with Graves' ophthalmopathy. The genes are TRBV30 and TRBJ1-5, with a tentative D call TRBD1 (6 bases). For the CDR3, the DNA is TGTGCCTGGACAAAGACAGGTCAAAATCAGCCCCAGCATTTT. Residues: CAWTKTGQNQPQHF.